The 19 T cell receptor beta chains in this list originate from one sample, sequenced in a study of blood T cell repertoires in COVID-19. Clones were read by immunoSEQ multiplex PCR, and TCRdb kept only the in-frame ones, dropping some. The sample shows about 330,000 clones, about 90% of them seen only once. The sample consisted of PBMCs or T cells enriched from blood (not recorded which). The receptor set was obtained from a woman under 40 who had recovered from COVID-19.

V and J are TRBV11-3 and TRBJ1-1; 7 nucleotides align to TRBD1. This CDR3 has 13 residues. Germline CDR1 is SGHNT and CDR2 is YENEEA. V trimming: 6 bases; J trimming: 1 base; junction bases outside the gene matches: 2. The CDR3 loop reads CASSRQGNTEAFF. CDR3 bases: TGTGCCAGCAGTCGACAGGGGAACACTGAAGCTTTCTTT.

This clone occurred a few times. The same CDR3 can be traced to other DNA sequences in this sample. This rearrangement joins TRBV6-5 to TRBJ1-2; 8 bases are shared with TRBD1. V gave up 6 bases and J gave up 11 bases; unmatched junction bases: 8. Looked up from germline, CDR1 is MNHEY and CDR2 is SVGAGI. This CDR3 comprises 12 residues. The chain's CDR3 is CASSPGQGRYTF. Here the CDR3 DNA reads TGTGCCAGCAGCCCCGGACAGGGAAGGTACACCTTC.

V and J are TRBV10-3 and TRBJ2-7, with D possibly being TRBD2 (5 bases). Trimming pared 3 bases from V and 2 bases from J, leaving 8 bases between. The length of the CDR3 is 13 residues. Germline assignment: CDR1 ENHRY and CDR2 SYGVKD. CDR3 sequence: CAISDGEAYEQYF. CDR3 nucleotide sequence: TGTGCCATCAGTGACGGGGAAGCCTACGAGCAGTACTTC.

This sequence joins TRBV29-1 and TRBJ2-5; 13 positions match TRBD2. Germline-derived CDR1 and CDR2 are SQVTM and ANQGSEA. V lost 2 bases, J lost 3 bases, and 6 bases stayed unmatched. This CDR3 has 16 amino acids. CDR3 amino acids: CSVEFFGTSGEETQYF. CDR3 sequence (DNA): TGCAGCGTTGAATTTTTCGGGACTAGCGGGGAAGAGACCCAGTACTTC.

The chain employs TRBV28 and TRBJ1-4; D is unresolved. This CDR3 comprises 12 residues. Trimming took 4 bases from V and 3 from J, leaving 3 bases between them. Germline V gene lookup returns CDR1 MDHEN and CDR2 SYDVKM. CDR3 coding DNA: TGTGCCAGCAGTTGGCCTAATGAAAAACTGTTTTTT. This translates into CASSWPNEKLFF.

The CDR3: CASSLPRRGLAYEQYF. The DNA of the CDR3 is TGTGCCAGCAGCTTACCGCGCCGTGGGCTCGCCTACGAGCAGTACTTC. This sequence joins TRBV7-8 and TRBJ2-7; no definite D call. Germline loops: CDR1 SGHVS, CDR2 FQNEAQ. The V and J ends lost 2 bases and 2 bases respectively, with 16 bases between them. This CDR3 comprises 16 residues.

The chain combines TRBV15 with TRBJ2-7; 7 positions match TRBD1. The CDR3 runs 13 residues. Germline V gene data show CDR1 as LNHNV and CDR2 as YYDKDF (reference sequence). V trimming: 9 bases; J trimming: 3 bases; junction bases outside the gene matches: 8. This CDR3 reads CATRDSSVYEQYF. CDR3 bases: TGTGCCACTCGGGACAGCTCAGTCTACGAGCAGTACTTC.

The chain joins TRBV9 to TRBJ2-6, with D tentatively TRBD2 (5 bases). Germline CDR1 reads SGDLS; CDR2 reads YYNGEE. This CDR3 region has 16 residues. Deletions cut 4 bases from V and 1 base from J, with 12 bases between. The CDR3 DNA follows: TGTGCCAGCAGCCTTGACGGGAATTCTGGGGCCAACGTCCTGACTTTC. Protein sequence: CASSLDGNSGANVLTF.

CDR3 DNA: TGTGCCAGCAGCCAAAAAGGACTGTCGAGCTCCTACAATGAGCAGTTCTTC. Translation gives CASSQKGLSSSYNEQFF. J is TRBJ2-1 and V is TRBV3-1 (or the pseudogene TRBV3-2); weak D call: TRBD2 (5 bases). Germline V gene data show CDR1 as LGHDT and CDR2 as YNNKEL (reference sequence). V shed 2 bases and J shed 0 bases, with 14 bases lying between them. The CDR3 extends over 17 amino acids.

This rearrangement joins TRBV5-4 to TRBJ2-3; 11 positions agree with TRBD1. The CDR3 spans 17 residues. Germline CDR1 SGHNT, CDR2 YYREEE (reference sequence). V lost 4 bases and J lost 6; bases outside the gene matches: 13. The chain's CDR3 is CASSRRGQGGKGDTQYF. The CDR3 DNA sequence: TGTGCCAGCAGCCGCCGGGGACAGGGGGGAAAAGGGGATACGCAGTATTTT.

The gene calls are TRBV5-1 and TRBJ2-7, with 15 bases identical to TRBD2. There are 16 residues in the CDR3. CDR1 is SGHRS and CDR2 is YFSETQ in the germline V gene. The V gene end was trimmed by 4 bases and the J gene end by 6 bases; junction bases not matched to a gene: 8. CDR3 sequence: CASSPGLAGGGSEQYF. In DNA form, the CDR3 reads TGCGCCAGCAGCCCGGGACTAGCGGGGGGCGGGTCCGAGCAGTACTTC.

The chain uses TRBV12-3 or TRBV12-4 and TRBJ1-2; D gene uncertain. V dropped 6 bases and J dropped 5 bases, with 13 bases sitting between them. The CDR3 has 13 residues. Here the CDR3 reads CASSPESFYGYTF. For the CDR3, the DNA is TGTGCCAGCAGCCCCGAGAGCTTTTATGGCTACACCTTC.

The chain joins TRBV19 to TRBJ1-3; D ambiguous. V lost 5 bases and J lost 10, with 12 bases in between. Germline CDR1 reads LNHDA; CDR2 reads SQIVND (reference sequence). The CDR3 is 12 amino acids. The CDR3 protein is CASSPGEATIYF. The CDR3 DNA reads TGTGCCAGTAGTCCCGGAGAGGCGACCATATATTTT. The entire variable domain, with the rest obtained from reference TRBV19 and TRBJ1-3, is as follows: DGGITQSPKYLFRKEGQNVTLSCEQNLNHDAMYWYRQDPGQGLRLIYYSQIVNDFQKGDIAEGYSVSREKKESFPLTVTSAQKNPTAFYLCASSPGEATIYFGEGSWLTVV.

The chain links TRBV7-2 to TRBJ2-7; 8 bases are shared with TRBD1. In germline, CDR1 is SGHTA, CDR2 FQGNSA. V lost 4 bases to trimming and J lost 1 base; unmatched junction nucleotides: 6. The CDR3 totals 15 residues. The CDR3 sequence: CASSSGQGQSYEQYF. In DNA, the CDR3 is TGTGCCAGCAGCTCCGGACAGGGCCAATCCTACGAGCAGTACTTC.

This chain's CDR3 is CASSLTGAQGEKLFF. The DNA of the CDR3 is TGTGCCAGCAGTTTAACAGGGGCCCAAGGGGAAAAACTGTTTTTT. The rearrangement joins TRBV28 to TRBJ1-4; 7 bases fit TRBD1. V lost 2 bases, J lost 8 bases, and 8 bases stayed unmatched. The germline V gene has CDR1 MDHEN and CDR2 SYDVKM. This CDR3 region has 15 residues.

This chain joins TRBV6-5 and TRBJ1-2; maybe TRBD1 (5 bases). The CDR3 covers 13 residues. V was trimmed by 7 bases and J by 3 bases, leaving 12 bases between them. Germline V gene sequence: CDR1 MNHEY, CDR2 SVGAGI. The DNA for the CDR3 is TGTGCCAGCATCACGGGGGGGTACTATGGCTACACCTTC. Its translation: CASITGGYYGYTF.

The CDR3 loop reads CASSGQGRDTIYF. CDR3 sequence (DNA): TGTGCCAGCAGTGGACAGGGCCGAGACACCATATATTTT. The chain has TRBV25-1 and TRBJ1-3; 7 bases fit TRBD1. V lost 4 bases, J lost 8 bases, and 5 bases stayed unmatched. This CDR3 comprises 13 residues. CDR1 MGHDK and CDR2 SYGVNS come from the germline V gene. Looking up the rest from reference TRBV25-1 and TRBJ1-3 gives the full variable domain: EADIYQTPRYLVIGTGKKITLECSQTMGHDKMYWYQQDPGMELHLIHYSYGVNSTEKGDLSSESTVSRIRTEHFPLTLESARPSHTSQYLCASSGQGRDTIYFGEGSWLTVV.

The chain uses TRBV18 and TRBJ2-5; 7 bases are a match to TRBD1. V was pared by 4 bases and J by 3 bases, with 5 bases of the junction left unmatched. The CDR3 is 14 residues long. In germline, CDR1 is KGHSH, CDR2 LQKENI. This chain's CDR3 is CASSQGTGEETQYF. As DNA, the CDR3 is TGTGCCAGCTCACAAGGAACAGGGGAAGAGACCCAGTACTTC.

The chain carries TRBV12-3 or TRBV12-4 and TRBJ2-3; 8 bases fit TRBD1. The CDR3 consists of 13 residues. The ends lost 4 bases at V and 5 bases at J; junction bases unmatched: 2. In DNA form, the CDR3 reads TGTGCCAGCAGTTCGGACAGGGAAGATACGCAGTATTTT. Translating gives CASSSDREDTQYF.